The clone carrying this TCR beta chain has only a few counts. The CDR3 covers 16 residues. Germline values: CDR1 MGHRA, CDR2 YSYEKL. V lost 1 base, J lost 0 bases, and 10 bases lay in between. TCRdb reprocessed the RT-PCR reads via MiXCR and lists one record per CDR3 protein. Here the sample spans about 680,000 distinct CDR3 sequences, 13% to 15% being singletons. Sequenced sample: memory CD4+ T cells from blood. The origin of this receptor is a female donor in good health, serving as a healthy control. The rearrangement uses TRBV4-1 and TRBJ2-1, with unresolved D. In DNA, the CDR3 is TGCGCCAGCAGCCAAGTCGGACGTGGCTCCTACAATGAGCAGTTCTTC. Translating it yields CASSQVGRGSYNEQFF.